The 14 T cell receptor beta chains below all came from one sample that was sequenced in a study of shared clonotypes between healthy human individuals. Sequencing used immunoSEQ multiplex PCR; TCRdb keeps in-frame clones, though not all of them. The sample holds over a million clones, around 76% seen once. The sequenced sample consisted of memory CD4+ T cells sorted from blood. Subset of the sample: CD45RA-negative fraction. The receptors shown here come from a man in his late teens or twenties in good health.

The chain combines TRBV5-1 with TRBJ1-1; the D is unclear. Germline lookup yields CDR1 SGHRS and CDR2 YFSETQ. The CDR3 consists of 15 residues. V was pared by 3 bases and J by 1 base, with 13 bases between. CDR3 DNA: TGCGCCAGCAGCTCCATAGCGGCAGGGAACACTGAAGCTTTCTTT. Its translation is CASSSIAAGNTEAFF.

The genes are TRBV18 and TRBJ1-4; D gene ambiguous. The CDR3 runs 13 residues. Germline assignment: CDR1 KGHSH and CDR2 LQKENI. The V gene lost 6 bases and the J gene lost 8 bases, with 13 bases spanning the gap. CDR3 region: CASSSSSGEKLFF. The CDR3 DNA sequence: TGTGCCAGCTCCTCCTCGTCCGGGGAAAAACTGTTTTTT.

The rearrangement uses TRBV10-2 and TRBJ1-2; 7 nucleotides match TRBD1. The ends lost 7 bases at V and 6 bases at J; junction bases unmatched: 8. Germline V gene data show CDR1 as WSHSY and CDR2 as SAAADI. This CDR3 has 13 residues. CDR3 DNA sequence: TGCGCCAGCACCATTGACAGGGAGCATGGCTACACCTTC. Its protein is CASTIDREHGYTF.

The chain uses TRBV11-2 and TRBJ1-6; 10 bases fit TRBD1. The CDR3 has 19 amino acids. Germline assignment: CDR1 SGHAT and CDR2 FQNNGV. J gave up 0 bases and V 0 bases, and 5 bases lay outside the gene matches. In DNA form, the CDR3 reads TGTGCCAGCAGCTTAGACGGGACAGGGGCGAGCTCCTATAATTCACCCCTCCACTTT. Translated: CASSLDGTGASSYNSPLHF.

The chain is built from TRBV7-3 and TRBJ2-3, with 9 bases aligning to TRBD2. Germline CDR1 SGHTA, CDR2 FQGTGA. J was trimmed by 2 bases and V by 1 base; bases with no gene match: 4. This CDR3 has 16 residues. The CDR3 coding sequence is TGTGCCAGCAGCTTAAGGCCGGGACTAGCCACAGATACGCAGTATTTT. Encoded protein: CASSLRPGLATDTQYF.

The chain couples TRBV11-2 to TRBJ1-6, with D possibly matching TRBD1 (5 bases). Germline CDR1 and CDR2: SGHAT and FQNNGV. The CDR3 sequence is 15 residues long. V gave up 4 bases and J gave up 5 bases, with 12 bases separating them. For the CDR3, the DNA is TGTGCCAGCAGCTCGGGGACGGGAAATAATTCACCCCTCCACTTT. Protein sequence: CASSSGTGNNSPLHF.

The chain carries TRBV27 and TRBJ2-2, with D unresolved. This CDR3 is built from 17 residues. The V gene's germline CDR1 is MNHEY and CDR2 SMNVEV (reference sequence). V lost 6 bases and J 0 bases, leaving 17 bases between the germline ends. The CDR3 region is CASSPRPVAANTGELFF. The CDR3 DNA reads TGTGCCAGCAGCCCTCGACCGGTGGCAGCGAACACCGGGGAGCTGTTTTTT.

The V call is TRBV10-3, the J call TRBJ2-3, with TRBD1 identical over 8 bases. The junction had 7 bases not matched to a gene; V was cut back by 7 bases and J by 4 bases. Germline V gives CDR1 ENHRY, CDR2 SYGVKD. The CDR3 length is 14 residues. The CDR3 bases are TGTGCCATCAAAGAGGACAGGGTCCCAGATACGCAGTATTTT. Translating it yields CAIKEDRVPDTQYF.

This clone has a single count. This sample also contains other DNA sequences that code for the same CDR3. The CDR3, as DNA: TGTGCCAGCAGCGTAGGTACTAGCGGACCTTACGAGCAGTACTTC. As protein: CASSVGTSGPYEQYF. The V and J genes are TRBV9 and TRBJ2-7; the match to TRBD2 covers 8 bases. CDR3 size: 15 residues. Germline assignment: CDR1 SGDLS and CDR2 YYNGEE. J gave up 4 bases and V 0 bases, and 6 bases lay outside the gene matches.

The chain uses TRBV25-1 and TRBJ2-5; no definite D call. The CDR3 totals 12 residues. V was trimmed by 4 bases and J by 4 bases, leaving 7 bases between them. Looked up from germline, CDR1 is MGHDK and CDR2 is SYGVNS. The CDR3 region has the DNA TGTGCCAGCAGTGCCTTTGGAGAGACCCAGTACTTC. It translates to CASSAFGETQYF.

This clone was recorded once. The V call is TRBV5-4, the J call TRBJ2-7; 9 nucleotides align to TRBD2. The junction had 8 bases not matched to a gene; V was cut back by 4 bases and J by 6 bases. The germline V gene has CDR1 SGHNT and CDR2 YYREEE (reference sequence). This CDR3 spans 14 amino acids. CDR3 DNA: TGTGCCAGCAGCCCCGGGGGACTAGCCGGCGAGCAGTACTTC. Translation: CASSPGGLAGEQYF.

V and J are TRBV5-8 and TRBJ1-6, with D uncertain. V was pared by 0 bases and J by 4 bases, with 8 bases between. The CDR3 is 15 residues long. Germline CDR1 is SGHTS and CDR2 is YDEGEE. CDR3 amino acids: CASSLGTDYNSPLHF. CDR3 bases: TGTGCCAGCAGCTTGGGGACGGATTATAATTCACCCCTCCACTTT.

This clone came up a few times. The genes are TRBV7-9 and TRBJ1-4; the D is unclear. CDR1 is SEHNR, CDR2 FQNEAQ, per germline (reference sequence). The length of the CDR3 is 14 residues. V lost 4 bases and J 0 bases, leaving 6 bases between the germline ends. CDR3 sequence reads: CASSSATTNEKLFF. The CDR3, as DNA: TGTGCCAGCAGCTCCGCGACAACTAATGAAAAACTGTTTTTT.

This clone has only a few counts. The rearrangement links TRBV7-9 to TRBJ1-1; a possible D gene is TRBD1 (5 bases). The CDR3 has 15 amino acids. Trimming pared 1 base from V and 1 base from J, leaving 10 bases between. Germline CDR1 is SEHNR and CDR2 is FQNEAQ (reference sequence). In nucleotides, the CDR3 is TGTGCCAGCAGCTTAGACGGGAGGGGGAACACTGAAGCTTTCTTT. Amino acid sequence: CASSLDGRGNTEAFF. Combining the CDR3 with reference TRBV7-9 and TRBJ1-1 gives the whole variable domain DTGVSQNPRHKITKRGQNVTFRCDPISEHNRLYWYRQTLGQGPEFLTYFQNEAQLEKSRLLSDRFSAERPKGSFSTLEIQRTEQGDSAMYLCASSLDGRGNTEAFFGQGTRLTVV.